The 8 T cell receptor beta chains in this list originate from one sample, sequenced in a study of shared clonotypes between healthy human individuals. Sequencing was performed with immunoSEQ multiplex PCR; in TCRdb, only in-frame clones are kept and a portion is missing. There are 190,000 or so clones in the sample; 66% occur only once, and about 9.4% lies in the top ten. The material sequenced was memory CD4+ T cells sorted from blood. The subset here: CD45RA-negative fraction. These receptors originate from a man aged 30 to 39 in good health.

This chain uses TRBV10-1 with TRBJ2-2; 7 bases map to TRBD1. Germline V gene data show CDR1 as WNHNN and CDR2 as SYGVQD (reference sequence). The V segment lost 3 bases and the J segment 1 base; nucleotides outside the gene matches: 8. The CDR3 runs 17 residues. The CDR3 is CASSELGTELNTGELFF. The CDR3 DNA is TGCGCCAGCAGTGAACTTGGGACAGAGCTGAACACCGGGGAGCTGTTTTTT.

This clone was seen a few times. The chain is built from TRBV19 and TRBJ2-7; TRBD1 matches 7 bases. The V and J ends lost 6 bases and 4 bases, in that order; junction bases with no gene match: 3. This CDR3 is built from 12 residues. CDR1 is LNHDA, CDR2 SQIVND, per germline (reference sequence). CDR3 DNA sequence: TGTGCCAGTAGCCAGACAGGGTACGAGCAGTACTTC. Translated, it gives CASSQTGYEQYF.

The chain combines TRBV29-1 with TRBJ2-5; 15 positions agree with TRBD2. CDR3 length: 15 residues. Germline V lookup: CDR1 SQVTM, CDR2 ANQGSEA. The V and J ends lost 5 bases and 5 bases, in that order; junction bases with no gene match: 6. The CDR3 reads CSVRTSGRAWETQYF. CDR3 DNA: TGCAGCGTTCGGACTAGCGGGAGGGCCTGGGAGACCCAGTACTTC.

The V call is TRBV15, the J call TRBJ2-7; 10 bases agree with TRBD2. The CDR3 extends over 15 amino acids. The junction had 2 bases not matched to a gene; V was cut back by 1 base and J by 2 bases. CDR1 is LNHNV, CDR2 YYDKDF, per germline (reference sequence). The CDR3 sequence is CATSRGLAGAYEQYF. The DNA of the CDR3 is TGTGCCACCAGCAGAGGTCTAGCGGGAGCCTACGAGCAGTACTTC.

The sample holds a few counts of this clone. The chain recombines TRBV4-1 with TRBJ2-7; TRBD2 agrees at 9 bases. The J segment lost 2 bases and the V segment lost 6 bases, leaving 8 bases of the junction unmatched. Looked up from germline, CDR1 is MGHRA and CDR2 is YSYEKL. The CDR3 has 15 amino acids. DNA of the CDR3: TGCGCCAGCAGTCCTGGGGGACTAGCCGCCTACGAGCAGTACTTC. Amino acids: CASSPGGLAAYEQYF.

The V gene is TRBV18, the J gene TRBJ2-3, with a tentative D call TRBD2 (5 bases). CDR1 and CDR2 (germline): KGHSH, LQKENI. The CDR3 is 13 amino acids. Trimming removed 6 bases from V and 2 bases from J, with 9 bases in between. The CDR3 spells CASSPEDTDTQYF. The DNA of the CDR3 is TGTGCCAGCTCCCCGGAGGACACAGATACGCAGTATTTT. The complete variable domain, with remaining parts taken from reference TRBV18 and TRBJ2-3, reads NAGVMQNPRHLVRRRGQEARLRCSPMKGHSHVYWYRQLPEEGLKFMVYLQKENIIDESGMPKERFSAEFPKEGPSILRIQQVVRGDSAAYFCASSPEDTDTQYFGPGTRLTVL.

This chain joins TRBV6-4 and TRBJ2-2, with TRBD1 identical over 11 bases. The junction had 5 bases not matched to a gene; V was cut back by 5 bases and J by 0 bases. Germline V gene sequence: CDR1 MRHNA, CDR2 SNTAGT. This CDR3 has 17 residues. For the CDR3, the DNA is TGTGCCAGCAGTTCCGGGACAGGGGGTGCGAACACCGGGGAGCTGTTTTTT. This sequence encodes CASSSGTGGANTGELFF.

The chain combines TRBV15 with TRBJ2-1; 7 bases are a match to TRBD2. CDR1 is LNHNV and CDR2 is YYDKDF in the germline V gene (reference sequence). The CDR3 has 15 amino acids. Germline trimming cut 7 bases from V and 0 bases from J; bases unmatched to any gene: 6. CDR3 in DNA: TGTGCCACCAATATCGGCGGGAGCTCCTACAATGAGCAGTTCTTC. Protein: CATNIGGSSYNEQFF.